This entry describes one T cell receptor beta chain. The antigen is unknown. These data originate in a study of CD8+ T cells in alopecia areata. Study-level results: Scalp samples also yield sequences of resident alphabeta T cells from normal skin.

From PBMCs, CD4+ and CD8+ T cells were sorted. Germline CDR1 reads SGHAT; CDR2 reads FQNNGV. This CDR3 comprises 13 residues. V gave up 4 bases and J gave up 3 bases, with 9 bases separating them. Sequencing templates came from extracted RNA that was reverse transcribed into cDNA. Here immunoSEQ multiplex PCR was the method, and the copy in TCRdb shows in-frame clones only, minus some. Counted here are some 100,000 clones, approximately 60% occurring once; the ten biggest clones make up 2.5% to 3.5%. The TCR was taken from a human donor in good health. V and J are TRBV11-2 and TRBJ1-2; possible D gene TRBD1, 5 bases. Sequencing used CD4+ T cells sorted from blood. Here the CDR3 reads CASSSGVYYGYTF. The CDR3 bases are TGTGCCAGCAGCTCGGGGGTTTACTATGGCTACACCTTC.